This is a list of T cell receptor beta chains from one sample in a study of cytomegalovirus exposure and HLA in healthy donors. TCRdb keeps only in-frame clones here, not all; method: immunoSEQ multiplex PCR. There are about 300,000 clones in the sample; 88% occur only once, and around 0.9% lies in the top ten. What was sequenced was PBMCs. Receptor source: a woman under 30 in good health and CMV-seronegative. The CDR3 runs from the conserved cysteine through the conserved F or W. The D gene is left open where the match is weak. Only part of the rows carry a size: once, few, many, or a class if the clone is expanded.

V	J	size	D	CDR3	DNA
TRBV28	TRBJ2-1	-	-	CASSPLSVRSYNEQFF	TGTGCCAGCAGTCCACTTAGCGTTCGCTCCTACAATGAGCAGTTCTTC
TRBV5-5	TRBJ2-7	-	-	CASSSGQTPYEQYF	TGTGCCAGCAGCTCCGGACAGACCCCCTACGAGCAGTACTTC
TRBV6-1	TRBJ1-5	-	TRBD1	CASSHRGRFDQPQHF	TGTGCCAGCAGCCACAGGGGGCGGTTTGATCAGCCCCAGCATTTT
TRBV27	TRBJ2-7	-	-	CASSFNAASGEQYF	TGTGCCAGCAGTTTTAATGCCGCAAGCGGCGAGCAGTACTTC
TRBV6-5	TRBJ1-1	-	-	CASRPGRENTEAFF	TGTGCCAGCAGACCGGGGAGGGAGAACACTGAAGCTTTCTTT
TRBV2	TRBJ2-5	-	TRBD1	CASVGRGQVNQETQYF	TGTGCCAGCGTCGGTCGCGGACAGGTGAATCAAGAGACCCAGTACTTC
TRBV2	TRBJ1-3	-	TRBD1	CASSFTQTGIGNTIYF	TGTGCCAGCAGTTTTACTCAGACAGGGATTGGAAACACCATATATTTT
TRBV4-3	TRBJ2-3	-	TRBD2	CASSLDRGETQYF	TGCGCCAGCAGCTTGGACCGGGGGGAGACGCAGTATTTT
TRBV9	TRBJ2-3	-	TRBD2	CASSPGTSGRFTDTQYF	TGTGCCAGCAGCCCAGGGACTAGCGGGAGGTTTACAGATACGCAGTATTTT
TRBV18	TRBJ1-6	once	TRBD1	CASSPSRTGNNSPLHF	TGTGCCAGCTCACCTTCGAGGACAGGAAATAATTCACCCCTCCACTTT
TRBV6-5	TRBJ2-7	-	TRBD2	CASRRLAGTYEQYF	TGTGCCAGCAGACGACTAGCGGGGACCTACGAGCAGTACTTC
TRBV5-1	TRBJ2-4	-	TRBD1	CASSFGTGVSLLKNIQYF	TGCGCCAGCAGCTTCGGGACAGGGGTCAGCCTTCTCAAAAACATTCAGTACTTC
TRBV27	TRBJ2-5	-	-	CASSPLGFVRQETQYF	TGTGCCAGCAGTCCACTAGGCTTCGTCCGCCAAGAGACCCAGTACTTC
TRBV5-1	TRBJ2-1	-	TRBD2	CASSLLGGSRSYNEQFF	TGCGCCAGCAGCTTGTTGGGAGGGAGTCGCTCCTACAATGAGCAGTTCTTC
TRBV29-1	TRBJ2-7	-	-	CSVEPGPQPYEQYF	TGCAGCGTTGAACCCGGTCCCCAACCCTACGAGCAGTACTTC
TRBV29-1	TRBJ1-1	-	TRBD1	CSVAKDRAEAFF	TGCAGCGTCGCGAAAGACAGGGCTGAAGCTTTCTTT
TRBV10-2	TRBJ2-7	-	-	CASSDSKREQYF	TGCGCCAGCAGTGACAGCAAGAGGGAGCAGTACTTC
TRBV5-1	TRBJ1-4	-	TRBD1	CASSPGTGGREKLFF	TGCGCCAGCAGCCCCGGGACAGGGGGTAGAGAAAAACTGTTTTTT
TRBV7-2	TRBJ2-2	once	-	CASSLDTLNTGELFF	TGTGCCAGCAGCTTAGACACGCTTAACACCGGGGAGCTGTTTTTT
TRBV5-1	TRBJ2-3	-	TRBD2	CASSRKREGLTDTQYF	TGCGCCAGCAGCCGTAAGCGGGAGGGTTTGACAGATACGCAGTATTTT
TRBV7-9	TRBJ1-2	-	-	CASSPDRAAGKGYGYTF	TGTGCCAGCAGCCCGGACCGTGCGGCAGGGAAAGGCTATGGCTACACCTTC
TRBV15	TRBJ1-6	-	TRBD1	CATSPDRISYNSPLHF	TGTGCCACCAGCCCGGACAGGATTTCCTATAATTCACCCCTCCACTTT
TRBV6-5	TRBJ2-7	-	TRBD2	CASSLTSGSPEQYF	TGTGCCAGCAGCTTGACTAGCGGGAGTCCCGAGCAGTACTTC
TRBV27	TRBJ2-7	-	-	CASSPGSPSEQYF	TGTGCCAGCAGTCCCGGGAGCCCGTCCGAGCAGTACTTC
TRBV25-1	TRBJ1-5	few	-	CASSEYGEGQPQHF	TGTGCCAGCAGTGAATACGGCGAGGGACAGCCCCAGCATTTT
TRBV27	TRBJ2-7	-	TRBD2	CASRLAGGQAYEQYF	TGTGCCAGCAGGTTAGCGGGAGGACAAGCCTACGAGCAGTACTTC
TRBV28	TRBJ2-5	-	-	CATQYTRETQYF	TGTGCCACCCAATACACGAGGGAGACCCAGTACTTC
TRBV19	TRBJ2-7	-	TRBD2	CASSILATHYEQYF	TGTGCCAGTAGCATACTAGCGACCCACTACGAGCAGTACTTC
TRBV19	TRBJ1-4	-	TRBD1	CASMDRVGEKLFF	TGTGCCAGTATGGACAGGGTCGGTGAAAAACTGTTTTTT
TRBV9	TRBJ1-2	-	-	CASSVERGSRNSSPNYGYTF	TGTGCCAGCAGCGTAGAGAGGGGGTCGAGGAACTCTAGCCCTAACTATGGCTACACCTTC
TRBV5-1	TRBJ2-7	-	TRBD2	CASSQGTSGSHEQYF	TGCGCCAGCAGCCAGGGGACTAGCGGGAGCCACGAGCAGTACTTC
TRBV6-5	TRBJ1-2	-	TRBD1	CASRPETGSIFGYTF	TGTGCCAGCAGACCGGAGACAGGGAGCATCTTTGGCTACACCTTC
TRBV2	TRBJ2-7	-	-	CARGTPEGHEQYF	TGTGCCAGGGGGACTCCCGAGGGGCACGAGCAGTACTTC
TRBV18	TRBJ2-7	once	TRBD1	CASSPPTGTGTYEQYF	TGTGCCAGCTCACCTCCGACCGGGACAGGGACCTACGAGCAGTACTTC
TRBV4-1	TRBJ1-5	-	-	CASSQELTVNQPQHF	TGCGCCAGCAGCCAAGAATTGACAGTAAATCAGCCCCAGCATTTT
TRBV6-1	TRBJ1-2	-	-	CASSLGLVANYGYTF	TGTGCCAGCAGCCTGGGACTGGTCGCTAACTATGGCTACACCTTC
TRBV13	TRBJ2-7	-	TRBD1	CASSPWRTGSSYEQYF	TGTGCCAGCAGCCCTTGGCGGACAGGAAGCTCCTACGAGCAGTACTTC
TRBV7-2	TRBJ2-3	-	TRBD2	CASSLIAGGPSTDTQYF	TGTGCCAGCAGCTTAATCGCGGGGGGGCCTAGCACAGATACGCAGTATTTT
TRBV27	TRBJ1-1	once	TRBD1	CASSSGGQPNTEAFF	TGTGCCAGCAGTTCCGGGGGACAGCCGAACACTGAAGCTTTCTTT
TRBV18	TRBJ2-7	once	TRBD1	CASSPRGQGWNEQYF	TGTGCCAGCTCACCACGGGGACAGGGTTGGAACGAGCAGTACTTC
TRBV5-1	TRBJ1-4	-	-	CASSPEGRALSGEKLFF	TGCGCCAGCAGCCCGGAGGGCAGGGCTTTGTCCGGTGAAAAACTGTTTTTT
TRBV10-2	TRBJ2-7	-	-	CASRGSRDTGSYEQYF	TGCGCCAGCAGAGGCAGCCGGGACACGGGATCCTACGAGCAGTACTTC
TRBV7-2	TRBJ2-7	-	TRBD2	CASSARLAGGEMYYEQYF	TGTGCCAGCAGCGCCCGACTAGCGGGAGGGGAAATGTACTACGAGCAGTACTTC
TRBV27	TRBJ2-1	once	-	CASSSLYNEQFF	TGTGCCAGCAGTTCCTTATACAATGAGCAGTTCTTC
TRBV29-1	TRBJ2-1	-	-	CSVEEGRGPSGEQFF	TGCAGCGTTGAAGAGGGCAGGGGCCCGTCAGGGGAGCAGTTCTTC
TRBV5-1	TRBJ2-7	-	TRBD2	CASSLGAGGSNYEQYF	TGCGCCAGCAGCTTAGGGGCCGGCGGGAGCAACTACGAGCAGTACTTC
TRBV6-4	TRBJ2-5	-	-	CANPPTVSEETQYF	TGTGCCAACCCCCCTACGGTTTCGGAAGAGACCCAGTACTTC
TRBV7-9	TRBJ2-5	-	-	CASSLESRSQYF	TGTGCCAGCAGCTTAGAAAGCAGGTCCCAGTACTTC
TRBV5-1	TRBJ1-4	-	TRBD1	CASSARTGEGEKLFF	TGCGCCAGCAGCGCCCGGACAGGGGAGGGCGAAAAACTGTTTTTT
TRBV19	TRBJ1-5	-	-	CASSTTKNQPQHF	TGTGCCAGTAGTACCACAAAAAATCAGCCCCAGCATTTT
TRBV2	TRBJ2-7	-	-	CASSKQTIPYEQYF	TGTGCCAGCAGCAAGCAAACTATACCCTACGAGCAGTACTTC
TRBV19	TRBJ1-4	-	-	CASSIDTDEKLFF	TGTGCCAGTAGTATAGACACAGATGAAAAACTGTTTTTT
TRBV5-1	TRBJ2-2	-	-	CASSLDTANTGELFF	TGCGCCAGCAGCTTAGACACGGCGAACACCGGGGAGCTGTTTTTT
TRBV28	TRBJ2-3	-	TRBD1	CASSEAGTGENTQYF	TGTGCCAGCAGTGAAGCCGGGACAGGGGAAAATACGCAGTATTTT
TRBV7-6	TRBJ2-7	-	TRBD2	CASRGGSSYEQYF	TGTGCCAGCAGGGGAGGGAGCTCCTACGAGCAGTACTTC
TRBV7-8	TRBJ1-2	-	-	CASSLGHTNYGYTF	TGTGCCAGCAGCTTGGGCCATACTAACTATGGCTACACCTTC
TRBV27	TRBJ2-5	-	TRBD1	CASSSPGGYETQYF	TGTGCCAGCAGTTCGCCAGGGGGCTATGAGACCCAGTACTTC
TRBV28	TRBJ1-5	-	TRBD1	CASPPGQGASNQPQHF	TGTGCCAGCCCCCCCGGGCAGGGGGCGTCGAATCAGCCCCAGCATTTT
TRBV2	TRBJ1-3	once	-	CASTTWSSGNTIYF	TGTGCCAGCACAACCTGGAGCTCTGGAAACACCATATATTTT
TRBV18	TRBJ1-4	-	TRBD1	CASSPKDRGGEKLFF	TGTGCCAGCTCACCCAAGGACAGGGGCGGAGAAAAACTGTTTTTT